This T cell receptor beta chain was obtained from a study of T cell repertoires in cytomegalovirus infection. One entry per CDR3 protein results from TCRdb running MiXCR on the reads. The table has approximately 490,000 distinct CDR3 sequences, about 11% seen once. V was cut by 3 bases and J by 9 bases, with 11 bases left in between. Germline V CDR1 and CDR2: LNHNV, YYDKDF (reference sequence). The CDR3 length is 13 residues. This clonotype turned up a few times. This receptor was identified in a human donor in good health (CMV status not recorded). Some clones in this sample may be carry-over from other donors' samples. The chain joins TRBV15 to TRBJ2-2; D perhaps matches TRBD2 (6 bases). Specimen: PBMCs. In DNA form, the CDR3 reads TGTGCCACCAGCAGCGAAGCGGGCTGGGAGCTGTTTTTT. This encodes CATSSEAGWELFF.